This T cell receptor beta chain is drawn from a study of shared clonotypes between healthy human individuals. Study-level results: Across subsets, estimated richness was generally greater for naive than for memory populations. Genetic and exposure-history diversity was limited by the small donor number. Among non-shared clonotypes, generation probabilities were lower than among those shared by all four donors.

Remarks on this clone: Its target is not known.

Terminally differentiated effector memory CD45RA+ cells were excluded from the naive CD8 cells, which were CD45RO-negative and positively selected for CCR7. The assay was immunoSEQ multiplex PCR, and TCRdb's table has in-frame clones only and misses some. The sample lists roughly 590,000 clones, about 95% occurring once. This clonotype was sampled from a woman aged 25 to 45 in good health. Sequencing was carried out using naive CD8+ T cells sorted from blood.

This CDR3 is CASSSRVASYNEQFF. The CDR3 DNA reads TGTGCCAGCAGCTCTCGGGTAGCGAGCTACAATGAGCAGTTCTTC. V is TRBV7-9 and J is TRBJ2-1; TRBD2 might be the D (5 bases). Germline CDR1 SEHNR, CDR2 FQNEAQ (reference sequence). V was cut by 4 bases and J by 3 bases, with 13 bases left in between. CDR3 size: 15 residues.